This entry describes one T cell receptor (beta chain). Its antigen is undetermined. A read error may account for a junction end that differs from germline. A modified ARM-PCR protocol with three rounds of nested PCR amplified TCRbeta. Each CDR3 protein is one row after TCRdb ran MiXCR on the multiplex PCR reads. The top ten hold 19% of the sample, which has tens of thousands of distinct CDR3 sequences, around 62% seen once. CDR1 is PRHDT, CDR2 FYEKMQ, per germline (reference sequence). This CDR3 spans 15 amino acids. No cell sorting was done before RNA was extracted from the tissue. More than 3 cm separated this lung sample from the edge of the tumor. Chemotherapy-naive patients with new lung cancer underwent thoracic surgery in China, August–late 2014. The data belong to a study of tumor and adjacent non-tumor tissue in lung cancer. Study-wide results and limits: Compared with tumor, normal lung showed significantly lower TCR diversity.

The receptor comes from a woman in her thirties or forties with non-small cell lung cancer. This chain links TRBV13 with TRBJ1-5; possible D gene TRBD1, 6 bases. Sequences were obtained from distant non-tumor lung tissue. Written as DNA, the CDR3 is TGTTCCAGCAGCAGAGAGGGGGGTTACAATCAGCCCCAGCATTTT. This gives the protein CSSSREGGYNQPQHF.